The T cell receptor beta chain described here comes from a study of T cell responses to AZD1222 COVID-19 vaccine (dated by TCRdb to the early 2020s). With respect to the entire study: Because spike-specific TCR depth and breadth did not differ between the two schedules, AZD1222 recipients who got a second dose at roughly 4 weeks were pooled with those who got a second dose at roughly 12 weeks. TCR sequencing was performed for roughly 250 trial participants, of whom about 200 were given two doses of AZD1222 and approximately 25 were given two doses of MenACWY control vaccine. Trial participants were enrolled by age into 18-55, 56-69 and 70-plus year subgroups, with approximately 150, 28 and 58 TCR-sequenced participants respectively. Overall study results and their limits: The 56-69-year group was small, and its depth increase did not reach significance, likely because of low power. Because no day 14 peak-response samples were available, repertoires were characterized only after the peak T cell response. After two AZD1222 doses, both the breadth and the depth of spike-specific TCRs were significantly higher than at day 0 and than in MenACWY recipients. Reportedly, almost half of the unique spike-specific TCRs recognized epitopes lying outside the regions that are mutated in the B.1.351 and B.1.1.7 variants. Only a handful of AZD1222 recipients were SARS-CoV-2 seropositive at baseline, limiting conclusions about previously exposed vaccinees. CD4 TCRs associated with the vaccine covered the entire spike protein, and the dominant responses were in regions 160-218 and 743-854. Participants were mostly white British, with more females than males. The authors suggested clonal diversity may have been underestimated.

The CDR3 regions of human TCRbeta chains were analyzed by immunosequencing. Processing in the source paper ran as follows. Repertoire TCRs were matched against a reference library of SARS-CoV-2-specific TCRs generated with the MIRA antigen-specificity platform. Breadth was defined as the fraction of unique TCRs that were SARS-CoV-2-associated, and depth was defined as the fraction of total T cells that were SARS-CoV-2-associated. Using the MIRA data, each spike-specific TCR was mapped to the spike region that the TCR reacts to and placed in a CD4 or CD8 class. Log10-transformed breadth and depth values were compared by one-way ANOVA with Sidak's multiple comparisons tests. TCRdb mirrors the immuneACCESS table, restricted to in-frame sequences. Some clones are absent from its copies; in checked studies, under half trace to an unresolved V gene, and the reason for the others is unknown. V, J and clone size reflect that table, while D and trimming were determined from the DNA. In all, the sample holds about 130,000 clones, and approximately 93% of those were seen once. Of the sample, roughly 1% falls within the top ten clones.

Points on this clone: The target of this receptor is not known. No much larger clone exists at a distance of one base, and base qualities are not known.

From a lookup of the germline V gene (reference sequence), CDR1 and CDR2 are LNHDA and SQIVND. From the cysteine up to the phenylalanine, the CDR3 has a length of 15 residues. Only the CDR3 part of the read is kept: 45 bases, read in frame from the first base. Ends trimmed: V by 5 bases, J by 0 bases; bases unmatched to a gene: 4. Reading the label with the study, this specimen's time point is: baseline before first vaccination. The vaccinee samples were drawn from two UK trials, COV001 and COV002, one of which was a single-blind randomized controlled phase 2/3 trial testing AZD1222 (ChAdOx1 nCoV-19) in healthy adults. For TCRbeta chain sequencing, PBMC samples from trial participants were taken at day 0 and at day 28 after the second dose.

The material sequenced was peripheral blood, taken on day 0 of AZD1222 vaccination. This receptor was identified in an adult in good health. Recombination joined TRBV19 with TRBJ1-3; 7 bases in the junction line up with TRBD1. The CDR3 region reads CASSPRQGSGNTIYF. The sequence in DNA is TGTGCCAGTAGTCCTCGACAGGGCTCTGGAAACACCATATATTTT.